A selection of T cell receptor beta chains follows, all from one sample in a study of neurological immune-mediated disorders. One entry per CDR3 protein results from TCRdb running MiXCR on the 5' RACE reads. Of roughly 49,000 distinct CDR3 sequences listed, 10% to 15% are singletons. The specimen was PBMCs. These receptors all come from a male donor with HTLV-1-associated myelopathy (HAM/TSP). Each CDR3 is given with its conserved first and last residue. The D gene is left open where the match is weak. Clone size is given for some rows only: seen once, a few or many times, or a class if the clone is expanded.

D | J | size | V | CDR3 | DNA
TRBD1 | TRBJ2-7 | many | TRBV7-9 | CASSLDRGIAYEQYF | TGTGCCAGCAGCTTAGACAGGGGAATCGCCTACGAGCAGTACTTC
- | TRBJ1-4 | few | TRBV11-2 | CASSLDLGNEKLFF | TGTGCCAGCAGCTTAGATTTGGGAAATGAAAAACTGTTTTTT
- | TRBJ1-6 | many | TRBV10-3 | CAIRDDSDNSPLHF | TGTGCCATCAGAGATGACAGTGACAATTCACCCCTCCACTTT
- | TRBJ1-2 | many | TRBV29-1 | CSVPLPGAGGGYTF | TGCAGCGTGCCTCTCCCAGGGGCGGGAGGTGGCTACACCTTC
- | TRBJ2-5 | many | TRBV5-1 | CASSFEGEETQYF | TGCGCCAGCAGCTTTGAGGGGGAGGAGACCCAGTACTTC
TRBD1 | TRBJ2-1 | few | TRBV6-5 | CASSLTGTGVHNEQFF | TGTGCCAGCAGCCTGACCGGGACAGGGGTCCACAATGAGCAGTTCTTC
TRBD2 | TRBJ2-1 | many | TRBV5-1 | CASSLAGGGSYNEQFF | TGCGCCAGCAGCTTGGCCGGCGGGGGGTCCTACAATGAGCAGTTCTTC
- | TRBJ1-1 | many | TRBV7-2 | CASSFGRLNTEAFF | TGTGCCAGCAGCTTTGGCCGCCTGAACACTGAAGCTTTCTTT
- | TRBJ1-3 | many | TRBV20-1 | CSADSDSGNTIYF | TGCAGTGCCGACTCCGACTCTGGAAACACCATATATTTT
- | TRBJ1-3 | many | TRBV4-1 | CASSQDTTPSSGNTIYF | TGCGCCAGCAGCCAAGATACGACACCCTCCTCTGGAAACACCATATATTTT
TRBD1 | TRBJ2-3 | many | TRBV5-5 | CASSLGVGQGASDTQYF | TGTGCCAGCAGCTTGGGCGTCGGACAGGGGGCTTCAGATACGCAGTATTTT
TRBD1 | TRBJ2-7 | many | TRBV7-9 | CASSPRRTGAASEQYF | TGTGCCAGCAGCCCACGTCGGACAGGGGCGGCTAGCGAGCAGTACTTC
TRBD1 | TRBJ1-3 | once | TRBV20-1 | CSARDTGAGNTIF | TGCAGTGCTAGAGACACAGGGGCTGGAAACACCATATTT
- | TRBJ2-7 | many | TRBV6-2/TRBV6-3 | CASSYSPGNEQYF | TGTGCCAGCAGTTACTCCCCGGGCAACGAGCAGTACTTC
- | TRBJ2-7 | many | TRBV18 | CASRDLYYEQYF | TGTGCCAGCCGGGACCTGTACTACGAGCAGTACTTC
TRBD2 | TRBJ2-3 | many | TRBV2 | CASSGLAGNTDTQYF | TGTGCCAGCAGTGGACTAGCGGGGAACACAGATACGCAGTATTTT
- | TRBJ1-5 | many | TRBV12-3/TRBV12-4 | CASSRSGRENQPQHF | TGTGCCAGCAGTCGAAGCGGACGGGAAAATCAGCCCCAGCATTTT
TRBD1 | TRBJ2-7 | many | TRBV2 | CASIPGTGYSEQYF | TGTGCCAGCATTCCCGGGACAGGGTATTCCGAGCAGTACTTC
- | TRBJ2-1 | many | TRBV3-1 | CASSQNLGDEQFF | TGTGCCAGCAGCCAAAATCTAGGGGATGAGCAGTTCTTC
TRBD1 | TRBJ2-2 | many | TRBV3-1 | CASSSGQRYTGELFF | TGTGCCAGCAGCTCGGGACAGAGGTACACCGGGGAGCTGTTTTTT
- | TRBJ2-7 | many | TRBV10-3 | CAIGRTSYEQYF | TGTGCCATCGGGCGCACCTCCTACGAGCAGTACTTC
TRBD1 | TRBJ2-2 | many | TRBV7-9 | CASSPDRGHPGELFF | TGTGCCAGCAGCCCTGACAGGGGGCATCCCGGGGAGCTGTTTTTT
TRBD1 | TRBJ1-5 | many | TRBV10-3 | CAISEQDRGRHNQPQHF | TGTGCCATCAGTGAGCAGGACAGGGGTAGACACAATCAGCCCCAGCATTTT
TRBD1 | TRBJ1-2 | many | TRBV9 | CASSVEEGAGYGYTF | TGTGCCAGCAGCGTAGAGGAGGGGGCGGGCTATGGCTACACCTTC
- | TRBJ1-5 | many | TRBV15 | CATRSTGTKQNQPQHF | TGTGCCACCCGGTCAACAGGGACAAAACAGAATCAGCCCCAGCATTTT
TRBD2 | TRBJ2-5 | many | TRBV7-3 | CASSRGGGSKTQYF | TGTGCCAGCAGCCGCGGGGGAGGGTCGAAGACCCAGTACTTC
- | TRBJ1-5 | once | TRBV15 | CATSREVAINQPQHF | TGTGCCACTAGCAGAGAGGTGGCTATCAATCAGCCCCAGCATTTT
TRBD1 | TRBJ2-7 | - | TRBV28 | CASRRGQGGFYEEYF | TGTGCCAGCAGAAGAGGACAGGGTGGTTTCTACGAGGAGTACTTC
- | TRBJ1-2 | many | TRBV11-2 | CASSLDRVNGYTF | TGTGCCAGCAGCTTAGACAGGGTAAACGGCTACACCTTC
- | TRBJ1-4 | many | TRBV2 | CASSVGSTPNEKLFF | TGTGCCAGCAGTGTCGGGAGTACACCTAATGAAAAACTGTTTTTT
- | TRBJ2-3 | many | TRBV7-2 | CASSLGLGYTDTQYF | TGTGCCAGCAGCTTAGGACTAGGCTACACAGATACGCAGTATTTT
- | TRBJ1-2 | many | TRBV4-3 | CASSQDYRTYGYTF | TGCGCCAGCAGCCAAGATTACAGGACTTATGGCTACACCTTC
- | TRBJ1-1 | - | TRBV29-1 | CSVDREAFF | TGCAGCGTGGACCGTGAAGCTTTCTTT
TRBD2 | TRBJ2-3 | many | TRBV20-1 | CSAQRGPSTDTQYF | TGCAGTGCCCAGCGGGGGCCAAGCACAGATACGCAGTATTTT
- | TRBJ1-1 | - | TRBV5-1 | CASSLVVGDTEAFF | TGCGCCAGCAGCTTGGTAGTGGGGGATACTGAAGCTTTCTTT
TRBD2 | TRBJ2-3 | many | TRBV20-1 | CSALAVQRQYF | TGCAGTGCTCTAGCGGTACAGAGGCAGTATTTT
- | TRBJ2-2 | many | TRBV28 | CATYGAGNTGELFF | TGTGCCACATACGGGGCAGGCAACACCGGGGAGCTGTTTTTT
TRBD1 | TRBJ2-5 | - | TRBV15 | CATRDGTAPYF | TGTGCCACCAGAGACGGGACAGCCCCCTACTTC
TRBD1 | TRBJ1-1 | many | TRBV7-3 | CASSANRGPTEAFF | TGTGCCAGCAGCGCCAACAGGGGGCCGACTGAAGCTTTCTTT
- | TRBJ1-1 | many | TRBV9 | CASSRGGAKGTEAFF | TGTGCCAGCAGCCGTGGGGGGGCAAAAGGCACTGAAGCTTTCTTT
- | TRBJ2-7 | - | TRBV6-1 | CASSASGGQYEQYF | TGTGCCAGCAGTGCATCAGGAGGCCAGTACGAGCAGTACTTC
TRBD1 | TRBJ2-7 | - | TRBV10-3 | CAISESRTGEEKQYF | TGTGCCATCAGTGAGTCGCGGACAGGGGAGGAGAAGCAGTACTTC
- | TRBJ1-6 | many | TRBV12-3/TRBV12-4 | CASSLGMGALHF | TGTGCCAGCAGTTTGGGCATGGGGGCCCTCCACTTT
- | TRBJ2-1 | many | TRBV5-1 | CASKEDGYNEQFF | TGCGCCAGCAAAGAGGACGGCTACAATGAGCAGTTCTTC
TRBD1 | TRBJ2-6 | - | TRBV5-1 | CASSPSGTGVAGANVLTF | TGCGCCAGCAGCCCTTCAGGGACAGGGGTGGCTGGGGCCAACGTCCTGACTTTC
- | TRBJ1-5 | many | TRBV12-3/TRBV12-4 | CASRLGGGFRPQHF | TGTGCCAGCCGCCTGGGGGGGGGCTTTCGGCCCCAGCATTTT